Presented here are 5 T cell receptor beta chains from one specimen sequenced in a study of T cell changes during pregnancy in multiple sclerosis. Measured with immunoSEQ multiplex PCR; TCRdb has only the in-frame clones, and not every one. Among some 64,000 clones listed, about 90% were seen once. The sequencing used peripheral blood, collected after pregnancy. Source of these receptors: a female donor with multiple sclerosis, enrolled in a pregnancy study.

CDR3 sequence reads: CASTFEPAYGYTF. CDR3 DNA: TGTGCCAGTACCTTTGAGCCCGCCTATGGCTACACCTTC. The chain carries TRBV5-8 and TRBJ1-2; no clear D. Between the trimmed V and J ends, which lost 8 bases and 4 bases, there was a span of 15 bases. The germline V gene encodes CDR1 SGHTS and CDR2 YDEGEE. This CDR3 has 13 amino acids.

The chain combines TRBV28 with TRBJ2-5; 7 nucleotides align to TRBD1. The ends lost 5 bases at V and 3 bases at J; junction bases unmatched: 6. This CDR3 has 14 amino acids. Germline V gene sequence: CDR1 MDHEN, CDR2 SYDVKM. This chain's CDR3 is CASSETGTEETQYF. CDR3 in DNA: TGTGCCAGCAGTGAAACCGGGACAGAAGAGACCCAGTACTTC.

The V call is TRBV25-1, the J call TRBJ1-4; no clear D. Trimming shortened V by 4 bases and J by 0 bases, and 9 bases separated the two germline ends. Looked up from germline, CDR1 is MGHDK and CDR2 is SYGVNS. The CDR3 spans 15 residues. Written as DNA, the CDR3 is TGTGCCAGCAGTGGGTACAGTGCAACTAATGAAAAACTGTTTTTT. Translated, it gives CASSGYSATNEKLFF. Full variable domain (outside the CDR3, taken from reference TRBV25-1 and TRBJ1-4): EADIYQTPRYLVIGTGKKITLECSQTMGHDKMYWYQQDPGMELHLIHYSYGVNSTEKGDLSSESTVSRIRTEHFPLTLESARPSHTSQYLCASSGYSATNEKLFFGSGTQLSVL.

This clone has just one count. This chain links TRBV12-2 with TRBJ1-1; TRBD1 is the table's D call, not checked against the DNA. TRBV12-2 is flagged as a pseudogene. This CDR3 has 12 amino acids. CDR3 in amino acids: CASRQTGPGAFF. For the CDR3, the DNA is TGTGCAAGTCGCCAGACAGGTCCAGGCGCTTTCTTT.

V gene TRBV5-5 combines with J gene TRBJ1-4; 9 bases fit TRBD1. J was trimmed by 5 bases and V by 0 bases; bases with no gene match: 8. Germline V gives CDR1 SGHKS, CDR2 YYEKEE (reference sequence). The CDR3 is made up of 17 amino acids. The DNA for the CDR3 is TGTGCCAGCAGCTTGGGGGCGTTACAGGGGGCCAATGAAAAACTGTTTTTT. It specifies CASSLGALQGANEKLFF.